This TCR beta chain came from a study of PD-1 blockade in classical Hodgkin lymphoma. Regarding time point: cycle 4 day 1 (C4D1), after five to seven weeks of nivolumab. Patients all relapsed after autologous stem cell transplantation, and there was variation in brentuximab vedotin exposure. Complete response, partial response or progressive disease was recorded as best response. As for this clone: The antigen is not known.

Trimming took off 0 bases at V and 1 base at J, with 6 bases between the two ends. CDR3 length: 14 amino acids. Germline CDR1 reads LGHNA; CDR2 reads YSLEER. Study conclusions and caveats: Patients starting nivolumab under 1 year after ASCT were excluded. Significantly greater TCR diversity emerged by C4D1 in CD4+ cells but not CD8+ cells.

Using immunoSEQ multiplex PCR, the repertoire was profiled, and TCRdb retains in-frame clones only, with some absent. The repertoire holds some 34,000 clones, with about 70% as singletons. The TCR sequence derives from a human donor with classical Hodgkin lymphoma. J is TRBJ1-1 and V is TRBV4-3; the D is unclear. Sequenced here: peripheral blood mononuclear cells (PBMCs), sampled before the fourth cycle of nivolumab. CDR3 protein: CASSQEGTNTEAFF. In DNA form, the CDR3 reads TGCGCCAGCAGCCAAGAGGGCACGAACACTGAAGCTTTCTTT.